This T cell receptor (beta chain) emerged from a study of blood T cell repertoires in COVID-19. In the study overall: Samples taken during acute and convalescent COVID-19 were collected in the United States, Italy and Spain. T cells, B-cell-depleted T cells, or PBMCs supplied cDNA or gDNA.

CDR1 is MNHEY, CDR2 SVGAGI, per germline. The V end lost 0 bases, the J end lost 5 bases, and 10 bases lay between the germline ends. CDR3 length: 14 residues. In the original processing: Estimated nucleated cell counts came from reference gene primer amplification. The repertoire was sequenced with immunoSEQ multiplex PCR; TCRdb's copy has only in-frame clones and lacks some. The D gene and trimming were derived from the DNA, and the V and J assignments and clone size from that table. Here the sample spans some 400,000 clones, 87% being singletons. The rearrangement uses TRBV6-5 and TRBJ2-5; D is undetermined. The sequence derives from a man younger than 40 who had recovered from COVID-19. The sequencing sample was made of PBMCs or T cells enriched from blood (not recorded which). The CDR3: CASSYSGHWETQYF. The CDR3 DNA reads as TGTGCCAGCAGTTACTCTGGGCACTGGGAGACCCAGTACTTC.